Below are 15 T cell receptor beta chains sequenced from a single sample in a study of identical twins (TCRdb year 2016). Library construction relied on 5' RACE. Sequenced on an Illumina HiSeq 2000. TCRdb redid the processing of the public reads, applying fastp at Q25 and MiXCR, and retained in-frame beta chains. Each entry is one CDR3 protein sequence, shown with its most common DNA and genes. The table for this sample lists about 240,000 distinct CDR3 sequences; approximately 7.8% of them were counted only once. Of the sample, under 7% is held by the ten largest clones. The same sample was also studied in work on yellow fever vaccine responses in identical twins.

Material: CD8+ T cells sorted from blood. The receptors originated from a woman aged 18-30 years in good health.

This clonotype was seen more than once but under ten times. The chain combines TRBV3-1 with TRBJ2-5; 9 nucleotides line up with TRBD2. Per the germline V gene, CDR1 is LGHDT and CDR2 is YNNKEL (reference sequence). V was pared by 0 bases and J by 5 bases, with 7 bases of the junction left unmatched. This CDR3 is built from 16 residues. DNA for the CDR3: TGTGCCAGCAGCCAAGAAGGGGGACTAGCTTCGGAGACCCAGTACTTC. Translated, it gives CASSQEGGLASETQYF.

J is TRBJ1-5 and V is TRBV28; possible D gene TRBD1, 6 bases. The V end lost 6 bases, the J end lost 3 bases, and 12 bases lay between the germline ends. This CDR3 contains 14 residues. Germline CDR1 MDHEN, CDR2 SYDVKM. The CDR3 coding sequence is TGTGCCAGCAGGGACAGATCTACCAATCAGCCCCAGCATTTT. It specifies CASRDRSTNQPQHF. Full variable domain (missing parts from reference TRBV28 and TRBJ1-5): DVKVTQSSRYLVKRTGEKVFLECVQDMDHENMFWYRQDPGLGLRLIYFSYDVKMKEKGDIPEGYSVSREKKERFSLILESASTNQTSMYLCASRDRSTNQPQHFGDGTRLSIL.

The chain carries TRBV29-1 and TRBJ2-7; 8 nucleotides align to TRBD1. The ends lost 1 base at V and 3 bases at J; junction bases unmatched: 8. Germline lookup yields CDR1 SQVTM and CDR2 ANQGSEA. CDR3 length equals 15 residues. The CDR3 DNA is TGCAGCGTTGAAGGGGACAGGAGGGTGTTCTACGAGCAGTACGTC. Its translation is CSVEGDRRVFYEQYV.

The V and J genes are TRBV28 and TRBJ2-2; TRBD1 aligns across 7 bases. The CDR3 length is 15 residues. CDR1 is MDHEN and CDR2 is SYDVKM in the germline V gene. The V segment lost 5 bases and the J segment 5 bases; nucleotides outside the gene matches: 8. CDR3 nucleotide sequence: TGTGCCAGCAGTAGCCGGGACAGATGGACCGGGGAGCTGTTTTTT. Its protein is CASSSRDRWTGELFF.

The chain uses TRBV6-5 and TRBJ2-6, with D maybe TRBD1 (6 bases). This CDR3 contains 17 residues. CDR1 MNHEY and CDR2 SVGAGI come from the germline V gene. V lost 5 bases, J lost 0 bases, and 14 bases lay in between. The CDR3 loop reads CASSNVDSYSGANVLTF. The DNA of the CDR3 is TGTGCCAGCAGTAACGTGGACAGTTACTCTGGGGCCAACGTCCTGACTTTC.

This clonotype showed up just a few times. In DNA, the CDR3 is TGTGCCAGCAGCCTTACAGGTCCCCTCTTGAACGGGGAGCTGTTTTTT. Its translation is CASSLTGPLLNGELFF. V and J are TRBV7-6 and TRBJ2-2, with a tentative D call TRBD1 (5 bases). CDR1 and CDR2 (germline): SGHVS, FNYEAQ. Trimming pared 5 bases from V and 7 bases from J, leaving 20 bases between. The CDR3 consists of 16 residues.

This clonotype came up many times. The chain links TRBV6-4 to TRBJ2-1; TRBD2 agrees at 11 bases. V trimming: 6 bases; J trimming: 8 bases; junction bases outside the gene matches: 9. CDR3 size: 15 residues. Germline V CDR1 and CDR2: MRHNA, SNTAGT. CDR3 nucleotide sequence: TGTGCCAGCAGCCATACTAGCGGGAGTTTAGATGAGCAGTTCTTC. Its protein is CASSHTSGSLDEQFF.

The V call is TRBV2, the J call TRBJ2-5; 12 positions agree with TRBD1. The V gene end was trimmed by 6 bases and the J gene end by 4 bases; junction bases not matched to a gene: 3. Germline V gives CDR1 SNHLY, CDR2 FYNNEI. The CDR3 loop spans 14 amino acids. DNA for the CDR3: TGTGCCAGCAGGGGACAGGGGGCGGTAGAGACCCAGTACTTC. This sequence encodes CASRGQGAVETQYF.

This clonotype was recorded a few times. J is TRBJ2-1 and V is TRBV7-8, with a tentative D call TRBD2 (6 bases). The germline V gene encodes CDR1 SGHVS and CDR2 FQNEAQ. The CDR3 is made up of 18 amino acids. V was pared by 0 bases and J by 4 bases, with 19 bases between. The CDR3 is CASSLAQTSGGYYNEQFF. The CDR3 nucleotides read TGTGCCAGCAGCTTAGCGCAGACTAGTGGTGGATATTACAATGAGCAGTTCTTC.

At least ten counts were recorded for this clonotype. This chain joins TRBV10-1 and TRBJ2-5; the match to TRBD2 covers 13 bases. The CDR3 loop spans 17 amino acids. The V and J ends lost 1 base and 2 bases, in that order; junction bases with no gene match: 4. Germline V lookup: CDR1 WNHNN, CDR2 SYGVQD (reference sequence). CDR3 nucleotides: TGCGCCAGCAGTGAGTTACCGGGACTAGCGGGGCAAGAGACCCAGTACTTC. As protein: CASSELPGLAGQETQYF.

Many counts were recorded for this clonotype. This chain connects TRBV24-1 to TRBJ2-1; maybe TRBD1 (5 bases). Trimming removed 9 bases from V and 2 bases from J, with 10 bases in between. The CDR3 totals 13 residues. CDR1 is KGHDR and CDR2 is SFDVKD in the germline V gene. The CDR3 coding sequence is TGTGCCACCTCCGAGGACACCTACAATGAGCAGTTCTTC. Protein sequence: CATSEDTYNEQFF.

The chain combines TRBV6-4 with TRBJ2-3; tentative D call: TRBD2 (7 bases). The V and J ends lost 3 bases and 5 bases respectively, with 15 bases between them. CDR1 MRHNA and CDR2 SNTAGT come from the germline V gene. The CDR3 is 15 residues long. The CDR3 sequence is CASSEKVGGQDTQYF. The CDR3 DNA is TGTGCCAGCAGTGAAAAGGTCGGGGGGCAAGATACGCAGTATTTT.

Ten or more counts support this clonotype. The chain combines TRBV29-1 with TRBJ2-1, with TRBD2 identical over 9 bases. V was clipped by 6 bases and J by 3 bases; unmatched bases: 3. The CDR3 consists of 13 residues. Looked up from germline, CDR1 is SQVTM and CDR2 is ANQGSEA. CDR3 sequence reads: CSVTSGYYNEQFF. The CDR3 DNA follows: TGCAGCGTCACTAGCGGGTACTACAATGAGCAGTTCTTC.

This clonotype occurred a few times. The V call is TRBV19, the J call TRBJ2-7; no clear D gene. In germline, CDR1 is LNHDA, CDR2 SQIVND (reference sequence). CDR3 length: 12 residues. With 3 bases removed from V and 6 bases from J, the gap between germline ends came to 9 bases. The CDR3 DNA sequence: TGTGCCAGTAGTATTAGTTCATCCGAGCAGTACTTC. It yields the protein CASSISSSEQYF.

This clonotype has ten or more counts. V gene TRBV14 combines with J gene TRBJ2-7; D is undetermined. The CDR3 covers 16 residues. Trimming left V 2 bases short and J 3 bases short, with 17 bases between. Germline values: CDR1 SGHDN, CDR2 FVKESK. CDR3 sequence reads: CASSQKLTLSLYEQYF. The CDR3 DNA sequence: TGTGCCAGCAGCCAAAAGCTCACCCTAAGCCTCTACGAGCAGTACTTC.